This TCR beta chain was retrieved from a study of beta chain features in type 1 diabetes. The CDR3 is 11 residues long. The V end was cut by 6 bases, the J end by 4 bases, with 6 bases between. The germline CDR1 and CDR2 sequences are MNHEY and SVGAGI. This clone appeared many times. cDNA synthesis used the whole RNA isolate, giving expressed TCRB sequences. The repertoire was sequenced with immunoSEQ multiplex PCR; TCRdb's copy has only in-frame clones and lacks some. The sample has around 340,000 clones; 8% are singletons. The chain carries TRBV6-5 and TRBJ2-5; D gene unclear. Sequencing was done on a sample of central memory CD4+ T cells from blood. The receptor was derived from a woman between 18 and 29 years old in good health. DNA of the CDR3: TGTGCCAGCAGGGTTACAGAGACCCAGTACTTC. The encoded protein is CASRVTETQYF.